The 32 T cell receptor beta chains below all came from one sample that was sequenced in a study of shared clonotypes between healthy human individuals. The data were produced by immunoSEQ multiplex PCR, yet TCRdb's version contains in-frame clones alone and is incomplete. This table holds about 1 million clones, roughly 74% found once. Sequenced material: memory CD4+ T cells from PBMCs. This sample's subset: CD45RA-negative fraction. The origin of the receptors is a man younger than 35 in good health. Some clones in this sample may be carry-over from other donors' samples.

The chain uses TRBV7-8 and TRBJ2-2, with D hard to call. CDR1 is SGHVS and CDR2 is FQNEAQ in the germline V gene. CDR3 length: 14 amino acids. The V gene lost 5 bases and the J gene lost 6 bases, with 13 bases spanning the gap. The CDR3 DNA reads as TGTGCCAGCAGCCGCCGTTCGGTGGCCGGGGAGCTGTTTTTT. It specifies CASSRRSVAGELFF.

V usage is TRBV6-1 and J usage is TRBJ1-4; TRBD1 matches 8 bases. V shed 7 bases and J 7 bases; nucleotides not matched to a gene: 8. Germline CDR1 MNHNS, CDR2 SASEGT. CDR3 length equals 14 residues. CDR3 bases: TGTGCCAGCACTCAGGACAGGGCGGGTGAAAAACTGTTTTTT. It codes for CASTQDRAGEKLFF.

The rearrangement links TRBV15 to TRBJ1-2; D gene uncertain. The CDR3 runs 14 residues. V shed 0 bases and J shed 5 bases, with 10 bases lying between them. The germline gives CDR1 LNHNV, CDR2 YYDKDF (reference sequence). CDR3 nucleotides: TGTGCCACCAGCAGAGACAGGCAGGAATATGGCTACACCTTC. This encodes CATSRDRQEYGYTF.

This chain uses TRBV27 with TRBJ1-1; 8 nucleotides align to TRBD1. Germline trimming cut 5 bases from V and 11 bases from J; bases unmatched to any gene: 7. CDR1 and CDR2 from the germline V gene are MNHEY and SMNVEV (reference sequence). The CDR3 has 12 residues. The CDR3 coding sequence is TGTGCCAGCAGTGGCTACAGGGGGTTGGCTTTCTTT. Amino acid sequence: CASSGYRGLAFF.

As concerns this clone: The sample holds other DNA sequences that translate to the same CDR3. The chain links TRBV29-1 to TRBJ1-1, with D hard to call. The V and J ends lost 7 bases and 4 bases respectively, with 7 bases between them. This CDR3 region has 10 residues. CDR1 SQVTM and CDR2 ANQGSEA come from the germline V gene. CDR3: CSAVVTEAFF. The CDR3 DNA is TGCAGCGCCGTCGTCACTGAAGCTTTCTTT.

The chain combines TRBV5-1 with TRBJ2-5; 8 positions match TRBD1. With 0 bases clipped from V and 5 bases from J, the junction kept 6 bases outside the gene matches. The CDR3 extends over 15 amino acids. CDR1 is SGHRS, CDR2 YFSETQ, per germline. In nucleotides, the CDR3 is TGCGCCAGCAGCTTGGTACAGGGGGTAGGGGAGACCCAGTACTTC. This translates into CASSLVQGVGETQYF.

This chain uses TRBV14 with TRBJ1-2; D not resolved. CDR1 is SGHDN, CDR2 FVKESK, per germline. Trimming stripped 4 bases from V and 1 base from J, with 13 bases between. The CDR3 totals 15 residues. Here the CDR3 DNA reads TGTGCCAGCAGCCCGGTGGACCGACGTAACTATGGCTACACCTTC. Encoded protein: CASSPVDRRNYGYTF.

The rearrangement joins TRBV9 to TRBJ2-7, with TRBD2 matching 13 bases. Trimming removed 3 bases from V and 2 bases from J; junction bases left unmatched: 5. This CDR3 contains 16 residues. Germline loops: CDR1 SGDLS, CDR2 YYNGEE. The CDR3 region is CASSATGTSGTYEQYF. CDR3 DNA: TGTGCCAGCAGCGCCACCGGGACTAGCGGGACCTACGAGCAGTACTTC.

The chain combines TRBV5-1 with TRBJ2-5, with 11 bases lining up with TRBD1. The CDR3 consists of 15 residues. CDR1 SGHRS and CDR2 YFSETQ come from the germline V gene. Trimming at V came to 4 bases and at J to 4 bases, leaving 6 bases not matched to a gene. CDR3 in amino acids: CASSRLGTGGETQYF. CDR3 nucleotides: TGCGCCAGCAGCCGGCTAGGGACAGGGGGAGAGACCCAGTACTTC.

This sequence joins TRBV6-1 and TRBJ2-2, with no clear D. CDR1 is MNHNS, CDR2 SASEGT, per germline. V was pared by 6 bases and J by 5 bases, with 13 bases between. This CDR3 comprises 14 residues. The CDR3 here is CASSPFGWTGELFF. CDR3 DNA: TGTGCCAGCAGCCCATTCGGGTGGACCGGGGAGCTGTTTTTT.

Written as DNA, the CDR3 is TGTGCCAGTAGTATGGTAAGGACAGGCAATCAGCCCCAGCATTTT. It is translated as CASSMVRTGNQPQHF. The gene calls are TRBV19 and TRBJ1-5, with D possibly being TRBD1 (6 bases). CDR1 LNHDA and CDR2 SQIVND come from the germline V gene (reference sequence). This CDR3 comprises 15 residues. V was clipped by 3 bases and J by 2 bases, with 11 bases between them.

This clone is a singleton in its sample. The chain joins TRBV18 to TRBJ2-2, with D unclear. V gave up 5 bases and J gave up 0 bases, with 10 bases separating them. Germline values: CDR1 KGHSH, CDR2 LQKENI. CDR3 size: 15 residues. DNA of the CDR3: TGTGCCAGCTCAGCAATATTGGCGAACACCGGGGAGCTGTTTTTT. Its protein product is CASSAILANTGELFF. Looking up the rest from reference TRBV18 and TRBJ2-2 gives the full variable domain: NAGVMQNPRHLVRRRGQEARLRCSPMKGHSHVYWYRQLPEEGLKFMVYLQKENIIDESGMPKERFSAEFPKEGPSILRIQQVVRGDSAAYFCASSAILANTGELFFGEGSRLTVL.

This sequence joins TRBV4-1 and TRBJ2-7, with 7 bases fitting TRBD1. With V trimmed by 3 bases and J by 2 bases, 7 bases remained unmatched. The CDR3 totals 15 residues. The germline CDR1 and CDR2 sequences are MGHRA and YSYEKL. In nucleotides, the CDR3 is TGCGCCAGCAGCCAGACAGGGCAAGGAGCCTACGAGCAGTACTTC. Translated: CASSQTGQGAYEQYF.

This sequence joins TRBV6-1 and TRBJ1-2; no firm D call. The V and J ends lost 5 bases and 5 bases respectively, with 12 bases between them. Germline CDR1 reads MNHNS; CDR2 reads SASEGT. CDR3 size: 13 residues. In nucleotides, the CDR3 is TGTGCCAGCAGTTCCATCCGGCGGTATGGCTACACCTTC. It translates to CASSSIRRYGYTF.

This clone was observed a handful of times. This same CDR3 is encoded by further DNA sequences in the sample. J is TRBJ2-5 and V is TRBV6-6, with D perhaps TRBD2 (5 bases). CDR1 MNHNY and CDR2 SVGAGI come from the germline V gene (reference sequence). The V and J ends lost 2 bases and 5 bases respectively, with 9 bases between them. The CDR3 runs to 13 residues. The CDR3 sequence: CASSYRGEETQYF. The CDR3 nucleotides are TGTGCCAGCAGTTACCGGGGTGAGGAGACCCAGTACTTC.

The rearrangement links TRBV28 to TRBJ1-5; D gene uncertain. V was shortened by 7 bases and J by 3 bases, with 16 bases between the two germline ends. Germline V gives CDR1 MDHEN, CDR2 SYDVKM. The CDR3 totals 15 residues. This CDR3 is CASTRDRRVNQPQHF. The CDR3 bases are TGTGCCAGCACCCGCGACCGAAGGGTCAATCAGCCCCAGCATTTT. Full variable domain (rest looked up from reference TRBV28 and TRBJ1-5): DVKVTQSSRYLVKRTGEKVFLECVQDMDHENMFWYRQDPGLGLRLIYFSYDVKMKEKGDIPEGYSVSREKKERFSLILESASTNQTSMYLCASTRDRRVNQPQHFGDGTRLSIL.

The chain has TRBV28 and TRBJ2-3, with 15 bases lining up with TRBD2. CDR1 MDHEN and CDR2 SYDVKM come from the germline V gene. V lost 8 bases, J lost 4 bases, and 1 base stayed unmatched. The CDR3 runs to 14 residues. This CDR3 is CASGLAGGADTQYF. CDR3 DNA sequence: TGTGCCAGCGGACTAGCGGGGGGGGCAGATACGCAGTATTTT.

The V gene is TRBV28, the J gene TRBJ2-2; D is ambiguous. V was clipped by 3 bases and J by 1 base, with 6 bases between them. Germline CDR1 reads MDHEN; CDR2 reads SYDVKM. The CDR3 covers 14 residues. The CDR3 DNA follows: TGTGCCAGCAGTTTCTTCAAGAACACCGGGGAGCTGTTTTTT. It is translated as CASSFFKNTGELFF.

The V gene is TRBV11-2, the J gene TRBJ1-1; tentative D call: TRBD1 (5 bases). The CDR3 consists of 14 residues. Trimming stripped 2 bases from V and 5 bases from J, with 12 bases between. Germline V CDR1 and CDR2: SGHAT, FQNNGV. The CDR3 protein is CASSLLLGVTEAFF. The DNA of the CDR3 is TGTGCCAGCAGCTTATTACTAGGGGTGACTGAAGCTTTCTTT.

The V and J genes are TRBV18 and TRBJ2-3; 9 nucleotides line up with TRBD2. Germline V gene lookup returns CDR1 KGHSH and CDR2 LQKENI. The CDR3 totals 19 residues. V trimming: 3 bases; J trimming: 2 bases; junction bases outside the gene matches: 15. CDR3 DNA sequence: TGTGCCAGCTCACCCCTCCCCGATAGCGGGAGTATACCCACAGATACGCAGTATTTT. This sequence encodes CASSPLPDSGSIPTDTQYF.

This clone turned up a few times. This chain connects TRBV4-2 to TRBJ1-2; TRBD1 matches at 8 bases. This CDR3 is 16 amino acids long. V dropped 1 base and J dropped 8; count of bases not matched to a gene: 12. Germline V gives CDR1 LGHNA, CDR2 YNFKEQ. CDR3 loop: CASSQGNFQGAAGYTF. CDR3 bases: TGTGCCAGCAGCCAAGGGAACTTCCAGGGGGCCGCGGGCTACACCTTC.

The V call is TRBV7-9, the J call TRBJ2-2; 8 bases fit TRBD1. Germline CDR1 SEHNR, CDR2 FQNEAQ (reference sequence). J was trimmed by 6 bases and V by 4 bases; bases with no gene match: 7. The CDR3 sequence is 15 residues long. CDR3 sequence reads: CASSSSWTGPGELFF. The CDR3 nucleotides are TGTGCCAGCAGCTCATCCTGGACAGGGCCCGGGGAGCTGTTTTTT. The full variable domain, in which reference TRBV7-9 and TRBJ2-2 provide the parts outside the CDR3, is DTGVSQNPRHKITKRGQNVTFRCDPISEHNRLYWYRQTLGQGPEFLTYFQNEAQLEKSRLLSDRFSAERPKGSFSTLEIQRTEQGDSAMYLCASSSSWTGPGELFFGEGSRLTVL.

V and J are TRBV2 and TRBJ1-4, with 9 bases fitting TRBD1. This CDR3 is 15 amino acids long. The J segment lost 7 bases and the V segment lost 7 bases, leaving 10 bases of the junction unmatched. Germline V CDR1 and CDR2: SNHLY, FYNNEI. The CDR3 here is CASTQEGQGGEKLFF. Written as DNA, the CDR3 is TGTGCCAGCACTCAGGAGGGACAGGGTGGTGAAAAACTGTTTTTT.

This clone has more than one count but fewer than ten. The rearrangement links TRBV5-5 to TRBJ2-3; 7 bases line up with TRBD1. V trimming: 4 bases; J trimming: 2 bases; junction bases outside the gene matches: 10. The CDR3 length is 16 residues. Looked up from germline, CDR1 is SGHKS and CDR2 is YYEKEE (reference sequence). Here the CDR3 DNA reads TGTGCCAGCAGCGCCCGGTGGGGGACAGACACAGATACGCAGTATTTT. It yields the protein CASSARWGTDTDTQYF.

This clone was observed a few times. V usage is TRBV5-6 and J usage is TRBJ2-3, with 9 bases fitting TRBD1. The CDR3 spans 15 residues. In germline, CDR1 is SGHDT, CDR2 YYEEEE. V was pared by 2 bases and J by 4 bases, with 5 bases of the junction left unmatched. CDR3 protein: CASSFRDRVSDTQYF. For the CDR3, the DNA is TGTGCCAGCAGCTTCCGGGACAGGGTATCAGATACGCAGTATTTT.

The chain combines TRBV6-5 with TRBJ2-3; no clear D. This CDR3 comprises 16 residues. Trimming took off 2 bases at V and 0 bases at J, with 12 bases between the two ends. The V gene's germline CDR1 is MNHEY and CDR2 SVGAGI. The CDR3 loop is CASSYDADKSTDTQYF. Written as DNA, the CDR3 is TGTGCCAGCAGTTACGACGCGGATAAAAGCACAGATACGCAGTATTTT.

V and J are TRBV5-5 and TRBJ1-2; weak D call: TRBD1 (5 bases). Germline V gives CDR1 SGHKS, CDR2 YYEKEE (reference sequence). The ends were cut back, 4 bases at V and 8 bases at J, with 18 bases in the middle. The CDR3 totals 14 residues. The CDR3 region is CASSASPGRDGYTF. CDR3 coding DNA: TGTGCCAGCAGCGCGAGCCCGGGACGGGACGGCTACACCTTC.

This clone has a count of ten or more. J is TRBJ1-1 and V is TRBV4-1; 8 bases line up with TRBD1. CDR3 length equals 17 residues. Germline V lookup: CDR1 MGHRA, CDR2 YSYEKL. Losses at the gene ends were 5 bases for V and 1 base for J; bases not matched to a gene: 12. CDR3 sequence: CASSSRPARGPNTEAFF. In DNA, the CDR3 is TGCGCCAGCAGCTCCCGCCCCGCCAGGGGGCCGAACACTGAAGCTTTCTTT.

This clone turned up a few times. This may be a read error: a much more frequent sequence differs by one nucleotide. Different DNA sequences within this sample yield the same CDR3. V is TRBV28 and J is TRBJ1-2; no reliable D call. The ends were cut back, 2 bases at V and 2 bases at J, with 6 bases in the middle. There are 13 residues in the CDR3. From germline, CDR1 is MDHEN and CDR2 SYDVKM. The CDR3 sequence is CASSLTANYGYTF. The CDR3 nucleotides read TGTGCCAGCAGTTTAACAGCAAACTATGGCTACACCTTC.

This chain links TRBV28 with TRBJ1-1; 8 bases are shared with TRBD1. Germline values: CDR1 MDHEN, CDR2 SYDVKM. This CDR3 has 13 residues. J gave up 8 bases and V 6 bases, and 8 bases lay outside the gene matches. The CDR3, as DNA: TGTGCCAGCAGGAAAACGGACAGGGTCGAAGCTTTCTTT. Amino acid sequence: CASRKTDRVEAFF.

The rearrangement links TRBV29-1 to TRBJ2-7, with D possibly TRBD2 on 6 matching bases. The CDR3 runs 13 residues. Germline V gene lookup returns CDR1 SQVTM and CDR2 ANQGSEA. Trimming cost V 6 bases and J 7 bases, with 19 bases left between them. The CDR3 DNA reads as TGCAGCGTCCGTACTAGCACCGGAGGAGAGCAGTACTTC. This sequence encodes CSVRTSTGGEQYF.

The chain links TRBV4-1 to TRBJ1-6; 7 nucleotides line up with TRBD1. The V gene's germline CDR1 is MGHRA and CDR2 YSYEKL. The CDR3 spans 17 residues. V lost 0 bases and J lost 5; bases outside the gene matches: 7. The CDR3 nucleotides read TGCGCCAGCAGCCAAGAGTCCCCCGGGACAGATAATTCACCCCTCCACTTT. Amino acid sequence: CASSQESPGTDNSPLHF.